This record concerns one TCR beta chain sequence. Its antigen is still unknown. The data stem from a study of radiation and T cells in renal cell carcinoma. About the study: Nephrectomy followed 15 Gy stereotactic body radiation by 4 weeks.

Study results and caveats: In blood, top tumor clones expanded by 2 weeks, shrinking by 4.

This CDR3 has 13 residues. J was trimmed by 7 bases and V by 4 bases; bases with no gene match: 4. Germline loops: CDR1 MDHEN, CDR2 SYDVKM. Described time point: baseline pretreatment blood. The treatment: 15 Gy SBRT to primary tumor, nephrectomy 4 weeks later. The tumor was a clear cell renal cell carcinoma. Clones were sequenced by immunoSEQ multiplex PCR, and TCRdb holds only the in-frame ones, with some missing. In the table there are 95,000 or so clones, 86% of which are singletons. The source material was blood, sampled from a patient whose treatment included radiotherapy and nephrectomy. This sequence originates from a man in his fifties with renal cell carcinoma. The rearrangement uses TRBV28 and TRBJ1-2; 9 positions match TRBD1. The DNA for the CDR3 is TGTGCCAGCAGTTCTCGACAGGGGGGTGGCTACACCTTC. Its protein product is CASSSRQGGGYTF.